This T cell receptor beta chain was recorded in a study of cytotoxic CD8 clonotypes in ibrutinib-treated CLL. Whole-study findings and limits: Treatment saw public clonotypes, which were uncommon, either contract or stay stable.

Sequencing used immunoSEQ multiplex PCR; TCRdb keeps in-frame clones, though not all of them. In the table there are approximately 350,000 clones, roughly 71% of which are singletons. V dropped 6 bases and J dropped 5 bases, with 9 bases sitting between them. Germline V gene sequence: CDR1 KGHSH, CDR2 LQKENI. This CDR3 is built from 12 residues. This clone was recorded a few times. The antigen remains unidentified. This TCR was sampled from a human donor with chronic lymphocytic leukemia. The input for sequencing was PBMCs, taken after 36 months of ibrutinib treatment. The chain joins TRBV18 to TRBJ2-3; D gene uncertain. For the CDR3, the DNA is TGTGCCAGCTCTCCGGGTGTAGATACGCAGTATTTT. Translated: CASSPGVDTQYF.